This T cell receptor (beta chain) stems from a study of T cells expressing NK-cell markers. Study details: Seven HCMV-seropositive donors and one seronegative donor made up the eight sequenced donors. Study-wide points: One observes that, in several donors, these clonotypes were also the leading ones within the CD3+CD56-NKG2C+ fraction. Roughly 6 of the donors carried dominant NKG2C+ clonotypes that took up roughly 1.0-8% of their CD8+ T cells.

Beta-chain TCR cDNA was generated via 5'RACE template switching with UMIs. TCRdb re-called the 5' RACE reads and gives one entry per CDR3 protein, without DNA. There are approximately 440,000 distinct CDR3 sequences in the sample, with about 1.5% held by the top ten. The CDR3 totals 17 residues. Turning to this clonotype: Its antigen is unknown.

The source of this sequence is a woman aged 50 to 65 in good health. Material for sequencing was blood T cells: a sorted CD56 or NKG2C T cell subset, CD4+ or CD8+ T cells, or bulk PBMC T cells (not recorded which). This chain links TRBV12-3 or TRBV12-4 with TRBJ2-1; TCRdb picks TRBD2, but there is no DNA to check that call. This CDR3 reads CASSSAYDPSSYNEQFF.